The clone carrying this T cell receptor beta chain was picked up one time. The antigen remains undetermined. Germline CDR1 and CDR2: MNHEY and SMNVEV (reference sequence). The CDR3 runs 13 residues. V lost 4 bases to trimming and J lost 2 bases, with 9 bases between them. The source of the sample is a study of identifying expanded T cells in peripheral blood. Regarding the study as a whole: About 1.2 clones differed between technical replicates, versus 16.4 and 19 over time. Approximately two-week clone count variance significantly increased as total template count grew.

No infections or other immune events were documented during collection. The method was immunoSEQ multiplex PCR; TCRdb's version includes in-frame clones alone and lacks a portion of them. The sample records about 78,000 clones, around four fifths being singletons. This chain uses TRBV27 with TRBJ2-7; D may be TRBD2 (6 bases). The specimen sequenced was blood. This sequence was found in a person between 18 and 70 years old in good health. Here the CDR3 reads CASSWDSAYEQYF. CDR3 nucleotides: TGTGCCAGCAGTTGGGACTCTGCCTACGAGCAGTACTTC.